The rows below give T cell receptor beta chains drawn from one sample of a study of CD49a tissue-resident CD8 T cells in human skin. Some clones are missing from TCRdb's copy, which holds only in-frame ones; the method was immunoSEQ multiplex PCR. Altogether 900 to 950 clones are present, 50% to 75% being singletons, with the ten largest covering less than 45%. The source material was CLA- CD8+ effector memory T cells sorted from blood. The receptors derive from a human donor in good health. Both conserved end residues are part of each CDR3. Each record gives: CDR3 DNA, CDR3 protein, J gene, D gene, V gene, clone size. D genes are given only for firm matches. Some rows mark clone size as missing; the rest say once, few, many or name a class of expanded clone.

DNA: TGTGCCAGCAGTGTTAAGTCTAACGTCTATGGCTACACCTTC
CDR3: CASSVKSNVYGYTF
J: TRBJ1-2
D: -
V: TRBV28
size: few

DNA: TGTGCCAGCAGCCCGTCGGGAGGTGGCGAGCAGTACTTC
CDR3: CASSPSGGGEQYF
J: TRBJ2-7
D: TRBD2
V: TRBV9
size: -

DNA: TGTGCCAGCAGCTCCGGGACAGGGTGGACAGATACGCAGTATTTT
CDR3: CASSSGTGWTDTQYF
J: TRBJ2-3
D: TRBD1
V: TRBV7-3
size: -

DNA: TGTGCCACCGACCCGGGGGGAGGATCAGATACGCAGTATTTT
CDR3: CATDPGGGSDTQYF
J: TRBJ2-3
D: TRBD2
V: TRBV6-1
size: -

DNA: TGTGCCAGTAGTATAGGGGACAGTAGCAATCAGCCCCAGCATTTT
CDR3: CASSIGDSSNQPQHF
J: TRBJ1-5
D: TRBD1
V: TRBV19
size: -

DNA: TGTGCCAGCAGCTTAGGTCCTAGCGGGGGAGAGACCCAGTACTTC
CDR3: CASSLGPSGGETQYF
J: TRBJ2-5
D: TRBD2
V: TRBV11-3
size: -

DNA: TGCACCAGCAGCCAAGATGGGACTAGCGGGGGGGAGAGGGCCAAAAACATTCAGTACTTC
CDR3: CTSSQDGTSGGERAKNIQYF
J: TRBJ2-4
D: -
V: TRBV1
size: -

DNA: TGTGCCAGCAGCTGGAGGGACCCTTTGTTCTTC
CDR3: CASSWRDPLFF
J: TRBJ2-1
D: -
V: TRBV7-9
size: -

DNA: TGTGCCAGCAGTTACTCGAAGACTGCCGGGGAGCTGTTTTTT
CDR3: CASSYSKTAGELFF
J: TRBJ2-2
D: -
V: TRBV6-6
size: few

DNA: TGCGCCAGCAGCATTGGACAGGACTATGGCTACACCTTC
CDR3: CASSIGQDYGYTF
J: TRBJ1-2
D: TRBD1
V: TRBV5-1
size: -

DNA: TGCGCCAGCAGCCAGAGGACAGGGCGCGAGCAGTACTTC
CDR3: CASSQRTGREQYF
J: TRBJ2-7
D: TRBD1
V: TRBV4-3
size: once

DNA: TGTGCCAGCAGTGAAATGGGGGGGTCCTACAATGAGCAGTTCTTC
CDR3: CASSEMGGSYNEQFF
J: TRBJ2-1
D: TRBD2
V: TRBV6-1
size: -

DNA: TGTGCCTGGAGGCGAGGGAACACTGAAGCTTTCTTT
CDR3: CAWRRGNTEAFF
J: TRBJ1-1
D: -
V: TRBV30
size: -

DNA: TGTGCCAGCAGCCCCCGCCGGGTAGCCAAAAACATTCAGTACTTC
CDR3: CASSPRRVAKNIQYF
J: TRBJ2-4
D: -
V: TRBV9
size: -

DNA: TGTGCCATCAGTGAGTCCGGACTAGCGGGAGGCCAGGGGAATGAGCAGTTCTTC
CDR3: CAISESGLAGGQGNEQFF
J: TRBJ2-1
D: TRBD2
V: TRBV10-3
size: few

DNA: TGTGCCAGCAGCCCTCAGCTGACAGGGAGTTACGAGCAGTACTTC
CDR3: CASSPQLTGSYEQYF
J: TRBJ2-7
D: TRBD1
V: TRBV4-2
size: few

DNA: TGTGCCAGAAGCTTGGGACAGGGACGGGTCTCGATGGGCGGAAACACCATATATTTT
CDR3: CARSLGQGRVSMGGNTIYF
J: TRBJ1-3
D: TRBD1
V: TRBV5-4
size: -

DNA: TGTGCCAGTAGTATAGTCTCGGGGAAGCCGGGGGAGACCCAGTACTTC
CDR3: CASSIVSGKPGETQYF
J: TRBJ2-5
D: -
V: TRBV19
size: large

DNA: TGCGCCAGCAGCCTAAAGGACTGGAGCGGGAGTGGTAATGAGCAGTTCTTC
CDR3: CASSLKDWSGSGNEQFF
J: TRBJ2-1
D: TRBD2
V: TRBV4-1
size: -

DNA: TGTGCCAGCAGCCAAAAAAATAGCGGGGGGGCTGATACGCAGTATTTT
CDR3: CASSQKNSGGADTQYF
J: TRBJ2-3
D: TRBD2
V: TRBV4-2
size: few

DNA: TGCGCCAGCAGCCAAAGGACAGGGCGGGAGCAGTACTTC
CDR3: CASSQRTGREQYF
J: TRBJ2-7
D: TRBD1
V: TRBV4-3
size: large

DNA: TGTGCCAGCAGCCAAGGATCAGAAGCCTACAATGAGCAGTTCTTC
CDR3: CASSQGSEAYNEQFF
J: TRBJ2-1
D: -
V: TRBV4-2
size: -

DNA: TGTGCCAGCTCCCCAGAGGGACAGAGTAGCAATCAGCCCCAGCATTTT
CDR3: CASSPEGQSSNQPQHF
J: TRBJ1-5
D: TRBD1
V: TRBV18
size: -

DNA: TGTGCCAGTAGTATGGGCGGGATGGATGGCTACACCTTC
CDR3: CASSMGGMDGYTF
J: TRBJ1-2
D: -
V: TRBV19
size: few

DNA: TGTGCCAGCAGTTATGTTACGGCGGGGAATCAGCCCCAGCATTTT
CDR3: CASSYVTAGNQPQHF
J: TRBJ1-5
D: -
V: TRBV6-5
size: -

DNA: TGTGCCAGTACTCCTAGAGCGAGGACCTACGAGCAGTACTTC
CDR3: CASTPRARTYEQYF
J: TRBJ2-7
D: -
V: TRBV19
size: -

DNA: TGCGCCAGCTCCCGGGGGGGGGTGGTCTCTGGGGCCAACGTCCTGACTTTC
CDR3: CASSRGGVVSGANVLTF
J: TRBJ2-6
D: TRBD2
V: TRBV4-1
size: -

DNA: TGTGCCAGCAGCTTAGTGTGGCAGGGCGCGGACGGGGAGCTGTTTTTT
CDR3: CASSLVWQGADGELFF
J: TRBJ2-2
D: -
V: TRBV5-4
size: few

DNA: TGTGCCAGCAGTGTTTCGGAGGGGTCGGGCTATGGCTACACCTTC
CDR3: CASSVSEGSGYGYTF
J: TRBJ1-2
D: -
V: TRBV6-4
size: -

DNA: TGTGCCAGCAGCACATCTGTGGGACTAGCGGGAGTAGAGCAGTTCTTC
CDR3: CASSTSVGLAGVEQFF
J: TRBJ2-1
D: TRBD2
V: TRBV9
size: -

DNA: TGTGCCAGCAGTGACGGTGGGGGACAGGGAGACACCGGGGAGCTGTTTTTT
CDR3: CASSDGGGQGDTGELFF
J: TRBJ2-2
D: TRBD1
V: TRBV6-4
size: large

DNA: TGCGCCAGCAGCCTATCACTAGCGGGGGAGATCAATGAGCAGTTCTTC
CDR3: CASSLSLAGEINEQFF
J: TRBJ2-1
D: TRBD2
V: TRBV4-1
size: -

DNA: TGTGCCAGCAGGGGATGGCGGGGGGCGAACACCGGGGAGCTGTTTTTT
CDR3: CASRGWRGANTGELFF
J: TRBJ2-2
D: TRBD2
V: TRBV9
size: -

DNA: TGTGCCAGCAGCTTAGATCAGGCAGCCGCGAACACCGGGGAGCTGTTTTTT
CDR3: CASSLDQAAANTGELFF
J: TRBJ2-2
D: -
V: TRBV7-8
size: -

DNA: TGTGCCAGCAGCTTAGAGGGACAGGGTTTGAGCAATCAGCCCCAGCATTTT
CDR3: CASSLEGQGLSNQPQHF
J: TRBJ1-5
D: TRBD1
V: TRBV7-8
size: -

DNA: TGCGCCAGCAGCCAGGTGACAGTGGGGATTGCCATTCAGTACTTC
CDR3: CASSQVTVGIAIQYF
J: TRBJ2-4
D: -
V: TRBV4-1
size: -

DNA: TGCGCCAGCAGCGTGGGAACAGGGGGCGCCTATGGCTACACCTTC
CDR3: CASSVGTGGAYGYTF
J: TRBJ1-2
D: TRBD1
V: TRBV5-1
size: -

DNA: TGTGCCAGCAGTTACACTTTCGGACAGGGGGCCCATCAGCCCCAGCATTTT
CDR3: CASSYTFGQGAHQPQHF
J: TRBJ1-5
D: TRBD1
V: TRBV27
size: -

DNA: TGTGCCAGCAGTAACCAGGACAGTCACGAGAAGCAGTTCTTC
CDR3: CASSNQDSHEKQFF
J: TRBJ2-1
D: -
V: TRBV6-4
size: few

DNA: TGTGCCAGCAGCCAAACATGGGACAGGGAAAGGTGGGGGTCCACTGAAGCTTTCTTT
CDR3: CASSQTWDRERWGSTEAFF
J: TRBJ1-1
D: TRBD1
V: TRBV7-9
size: -

DNA: TGTGCCAGCAGCTTAGTGGGCCAATACGAGCAGTTCTTC
CDR3: CASSLVGQYEQFF
J: TRBJ2-1
D: -
V: TRBV11-1
size: -

DNA: TGTGCCAGCAGTTTATCCGTAGGACAGCCGAATTCACCCCTCCACTTT
CDR3: CASSLSVGQPNSPLHF
J: TRBJ1-6
D: -
V: TRBV28
size: -

DNA: TGTGCCAGCAGCTTAGGGGGGCCCTACAATGAGCAGTTCTTC
CDR3: CASSLGGPYNEQFF
J: TRBJ2-1
D: -
V: TRBV7-6
size: few

DNA: TGTGCCAGCAGCCCGGGACTGTACAATGAGCAGTTCTTC
CDR3: CASSPGLYNEQFF
J: TRBJ2-1
D: -
V: TRBV9
size: -

DNA: TGTGCCAGCAGTGAAGCGGGGACAGGCCGGGGCACTGAAGCTTTCTTT
CDR3: CASSEAGTGRGTEAFF
J: TRBJ1-1
D: TRBD1
V: TRBV6-1
size: -

DNA: TGTGCCAGTGCTCCCGGGACTACAGTCACAGATACGCAGTATTTT
CDR3: CASAPGTTVTDTQYF
J: TRBJ2-3
D: TRBD2
V: TRBV27
size: -

DNA: TGTGCCAGCAGCTTCCCGGGACAGGGGCAGTTCTTC
CDR3: CASSFPGQGQFF
J: TRBJ2-1
D: TRBD1
V: TRBV7-9
size: -

DNA: TGTGCCAGCAGCTTGGGACAGGGACGGGTCTCGATGGGCGGAAACACCATATATTTT
CDR3: CASSLGQGRVSMGGNTIYF
J: TRBJ1-3
D: TRBD1
V: TRBV5-4
size: -

DNA: TGTGCCAGTGGCGCGGGCTATGGCTACACCTTC
CDR3: CASGAGYGYTF
J: TRBJ1-2
D: -
V: TRBV6-1
size: -

DNA: TGCGCCAGCGGGGGGTGGCTAGAAAGCACTGAAGCTTTCTTT
CDR3: CASGGWLESTEAFF
J: TRBJ1-1
D: -
V: TRBV5-1
size: -

DNA: TGTGCCAGCAGAAGGACAGGGGGCACAGATACGCAGTATTTT
CDR3: CASRRTGGTDTQYF
J: TRBJ2-3
D: TRBD1
V: TRBV25-1
size: -